This record concerns one T cell receptor beta chain sequence. The data stem from a study of cytomegalovirus exposure and HLA in healthy donors. The CDR3 contains 16 residues. The trim removed 5 bases at V and 0 bases at J, leaving 9 bases unmatched. Germline V lookup: CDR1 SGHVS, CDR2 FQNEAQ. This PCR relied on a set of 60 Vbeta primers and 13 Jbeta primers. In the original workflow: A later analysis counted around 80 million unique TCR beta chains, roughly 11 million shared. Libraries were prepared by immunoSEQ multiplex PCR; TCRdb keeps only in-frame clonotypes and omits some of them. D and trimming were read from the DNA, whereas the V and J calls and clone size are those reported in that table. The profile shows about 160,000 clones, about 85% of them singletons.

The clonotype comes from a male donor in good health and CMV-seropositive. This chain joins TRBV7-8 and TRBJ2-7; 8 bases fit TRBD1. Sequencing was done on a sample of PBMCs. The CDR3 is CASSRLPGQDSYEQYF. DNA of the CDR3: TGTGCCAGCAGCCGTCTTCCGGGACAGGACTCCTACGAGCAGTACTTC.